The clone carrying this T cell receptor beta chain has only one observation. Its antigen is as yet unknown. This table comes from immunoSEQ multiplex PCR, and its TCRdb copy is limited to in-frame clones, with some not included. Among fewer than 800,000 clones, approximately 88% were seen once, and the ten largest hold around 1.4%. Noted treatment: around 19 received Ad26.COV2.S at low or high dose, single or two shots; 5 received placebo; per-sample allocation not given. Day 63 following the first vaccine or placebo injection was when the samples were taken. This entry belongs to a study of Ad26.COV2.S vaccination and SARS-CoV-2 variants. Study-level information: Enrolled in COV1001, the donor was in the Ad26.COV2.S trial arm, which received the vaccine. Each vaccinee took Ad26.COV2.S intramuscularly, once or twice 56 days apart. Whole-study findings and limits: A substantial breadth of spike-specific CD8+ and CD4+ T cell responses after vaccination has been reported. Vaccinated individuals (as opposed to placebo recipients) had higher spike-specific TCR breadth.

This CDR3 is 16 amino acids long. Trimming removed 0 bases from V and 7 bases from J; junction bases left unmatched: 8. The V gene's germline CDR1 is GTSNPN and CDR2 SVGIG (reference sequence). The TCR originated in a person aged 18-60 years who received the Ad26.COV2.S COVID-19 vaccine or a placebo. Material: peripheral blood, obtained in a trial of Ad26.COV2.S vaccine versus placebo. This chain connects TRBV30 to TRBJ2-1, with TRBD2 identical over 11 bases. The CDR3 reads CAWSVSFLAGGNEQFF. In nucleotides, the CDR3 is TGTGCCTGGAGTGTAAGCTTCCTAGCGGGGGGTAATGAGCAGTTCTTC.